This TCR beta chain was documented in a study of tumor and adjacent non-tumor tissue in lung cancer. Whole-study findings and limits: Tumor repertoires had a smaller top 100 clone share than normal lung.

About this clonotype: The antigen remains unidentified. A junction boundary mismatches the germline segment, possibly from a read error.

Germline V gene sequence: CDR1 MDHEN, CDR2 SYDVKM. The CDR3 is made up of 15 amino acids. This sample's RNA came from whole unsorted tissue. TCRbeta libraries were built with three rounds of nested PCR, modified from ARM-PCR. MiXCR, run by TCRdb on the multiplex PCR reads, gives a single entry per CDR3 protein. The profile shows 200,000 to 250,000 distinct CDR3 sequences, 70% to 75% of them singletons. The rearrangement joins TRBV28 to TRBJ2-2; D possibly corresponds to TRBD2 (6 bases). Sequencing input: lung tumor tissue. This receptor was obtained from a man aged 60 to 69 with non-small cell lung cancer. In DNA form, the CDR3 reads TGTGCCAGCAGTTTGCGGGGCGGTTACACCGTGGAGCTGTCTTTT. Translated, it gives CASSLRGGYTVELSF.